Described below is a single T cell receptor beta chain sequence and its context. There are many counts of this clonotype. Its antigen remains undetermined. Base qualities were left out, and no much larger clone turns up one base away. The source of the sample is a study of neurological immune-mediated disorders (dated by TCRdb to between 2019 and 2020). Describing the broader study: Among the approximately 35 multiple sclerosis patients, relapsing-remitting MS was present in 31 and secondary progressive MS was present in 3. The study compared peripheral blood TCR-beta repertoires of HTLV-I-associated myelopathy (HAM/TSP) patients, multiple sclerosis patients and healthy controls using UMI-based sequencing. The roughly 110 TCR-beta libraries included longitudinal samples, technical triplicates and paired sorted CD4+ and CD8+ T-cell subsets alongside PBMC samples. The cohort was made up of 68 subjects, consisting of some 15 HAM/TSP patients, some 35 multiple sclerosis patients and around 20 healthy controls. Study-wide conclusions, independent of this receptor: No identical CDR3 amino acid sequences were shared among expanded clones across subjects, suggesting private TCR-beta repertoires in all groups. The highest TCR clonal expansion was observed in HAM/TSP patients, whereas the lowest was observed in MS patients, even when compared with healthy controls. No association of the MS cluster with clinical or MRI features was observed, and the need for larger cohorts was stated by the authors. Repertoires from 18 of 34 MS patients were grouped by phylogenetic analysis into a cluster of related CDR3 sequences, suggesting a possible repertoire-level signature.

From the cysteine up to the phenylalanine, the CDR3 has a length of 17 residues. Of all the DNA, just the CDR3 is kept, 51 bases in frame from base 1. V is trimmed back by 0 bases and J by 5 bases, and the junction contains 8 bases that no gene match accounts for. The CDR1 and CDR2 encoded by the germline V gene are SGHDT and YYEEEE. Libraries from unsorted PBMCs were made from 2 million PBMCs kept in RNAlater at -80 degrees C until RNA extraction. Multiple sclerosis patients were enrolled in a US clinical protocol under which disease progression was evaluated by magnetic resonance imaging. Peripheral blood was subjected to Ficoll-Hypaque density gradient centrifugation to isolate PBMCs, which were then cryopreserved in liquid nitrogen. cDNA was synthesized by template-switch 5'RACE using a primer carrying a 10-nucleotide random unique molecular identifier by which each TCR transcript was tagged. Each sequencing run produced over 190 million TCR-beta sequences covering 15-18 subjects. The RNeasy kit was used for extraction of total RNA. The KAPA Real-time Library Amplification kit was used to amplify TCR-beta VDJ regions with primers targeting the TCR constant region and the 5'RACE anchor. A first PCR added sample indexes and Illumina adaptors, after which a second PCR increased the library yield. The roughly 650 bp TCR product was size-selected on a 2% E-gel SizeSelection system after Ampure bead purification. Library quality was checked on a Bioanalyzer, concentration was measured with Qubit, and libraries were quantified with the Kapa Library Quantification kit before pooling. Libraries were sequenced paired-end 2 x 150 bp on an Illumina HiSeq 2500. To increase sequence diversity, roughly 24-31% phiX was spiked into each library pool. On the study's bioinformatics: The quality-filtered reads were processed with the UMI-based MiGEC pipeline, whose error correction step removed more than 75% of the raw TCR sequences. IMGT germline references were used for aligning VDJ genes, and each clonotype was defined as a unique CDR3 amino acid sequence together with its V-J genes. Clonal expansion, Shannon diversity and CDR3 relatedness (CalcPairwiseDistances, ClusterSamples) were evaluated with VDJtools, and phylogenetic trees were built with CLCbio workbench. Expanded clones were defined as having at least 8 unique UMIs, based on coefficient-of-variation modelling across technical triplicates. TCRdb ran its own pipeline on the public reads, namely fastp trimming at Q25 and MiXCR clone calling, and kept in-frame beta chains. A single entry per CDR3 protein holds the most common genes and DNA from its merged rows. TCRdb's processing, not the authors', yielded these V and J calls. The sample table lists around 58,000 distinct CDR3 sequences, roughly 3.5% of them with a count of one. Around 7.5% of the sample rests with the top ten.

This receptor chain uses TRBV5-6 and TRBJ2-1, with 10 junctional bases fitting TRBD1. The sequenced sample was PBMCs. The TCR sequence derives from a woman in her sixties with multiple sclerosis. CDR3 loop: CASSLGTGGRQDNEQFF. The DNA sequence is TGTGCCAGCAGCTTGGGGACAGGGGGTAGACAAGACAATGAGCAGTTCTTC.